Listed below are T cell receptor beta chains from one sample, sequenced in a study of cytomegalovirus exposure and HLA in healthy donors. The repertoire was sequenced with immunoSEQ multiplex PCR; TCRdb's copy has only in-frame clones and lacks some. The repertoire holds 110,000 or so clones, with over 60% as singletons. Material for sequencing was PBMCs. These receptor sequences come from a young man in good health and CMV-seropositive. Both conserved end residues are part of each CDR3. Fields, in order: clone size, V gene, J gene, D gene, CDR3 DNA, CDR3 protein. D genes are given only for firm matches. Expanded clones are given a class, and other clones once, few, many or no size at all.

clone_size: -
v_call: TRBV27
j_call: TRBJ1-5
d_call: -
cdr3_nt: TGTGCCAGCAGTTTTTTCGGGTTGGATCAGCCCCAGCATTTT
cdr3_aa: CASSFFGLDQPQHF

clone_size: -
v_call: TRBV4-2
j_call: TRBJ1-6
d_call: -
cdr3_nt: TGTGCCAGCAGCCAAGATATCCCAGGCAGGGTCTCACCCCTCCACTTT
cdr3_aa: CASSQDIPGRVSPLHF

clone_size: -
v_call: TRBV2
j_call: TRBJ2-5
d_call: -
cdr3_nt: TGTGCCAGCAGTTTTTCCGGAGAGACCCAGTACTTC
cdr3_aa: CASSFSGETQYF

clone_size: -
v_call: TRBV11-2
j_call: TRBJ1-1
d_call: -
cdr3_nt: TGTGCCAGCAGCTTAAATGTAGGGGGATGGGGCACTGAAGCTTTCTTT
cdr3_aa: CASSLNVGGWGTEAFF

clone_size: few
v_call: TRBV2
j_call: TRBJ1-1
d_call: -
cdr3_nt: TGTGCCAGCTATAGGCGGGGTTTGAACACTGAAGCTTTCTTT
cdr3_aa: CASYRRGLNTEAFF

clone_size: -
v_call: TRBV6-5
j_call: TRBJ1-4
d_call: -
cdr3_nt: TGTGCCAGCACGCGCGGGGACCCAACTAATGAAAAACTGTTTTTT
cdr3_aa: CASTRGDPTNEKLFF

clone_size: medium-sized
v_call: TRBV6-5
j_call: TRBJ1-2
d_call: -
cdr3_nt: TGTGCCAGCCGCCCAGGGGAACATGGCTACACCTTC
cdr3_aa: CASRPGEHGYTF

clone_size: few
v_call: TRBV2
j_call: TRBJ1-4
d_call: -
cdr3_nt: TGTGCCAGCAGCCGGGGGGGGCCTAATGAAAAACTGTTTTTT
cdr3_aa: CASSRGGPNEKLFF

clone_size: -
v_call: TRBV7-6
j_call: TRBJ1-1
d_call: -
cdr3_nt: TGTGCCAGCAGCTTAGATCACAGGCTGAACACTGAAGCTTTCTTT
cdr3_aa: CASSLDHRLNTEAFF

clone_size: -
v_call: TRBV5-4
j_call: TRBJ1-5
d_call: -
cdr3_nt: TGTGCCAGCAACCTCGGGCAGGGAAATCAGCCCCAGCATTTT
cdr3_aa: CASNLGQGNQPQHF

clone_size: -
v_call: TRBV5-1
j_call: TRBJ1-1
d_call: TRBD1
cdr3_nt: TGCGCCAGCAGCTGGGATACAGGGGGCGCGGCTTTCTTT
cdr3_aa: CASSWDTGGAAFF

clone_size: few
v_call: TRBV7-9
j_call: TRBJ1-5
d_call: -
cdr3_nt: TGTGCCAGCAGCTTCGGTCCAGGGGAAGTACAGCCCCAGCATTTT
cdr3_aa: CASSFGPGEVQPQHF

clone_size: -
v_call: TRBV6-5
j_call: TRBJ1-6
d_call: -
cdr3_nt: TGTGCCAGCAGTTATGAGCAGGGAGGGATTTCACCCCTCCACTTT
cdr3_aa: CASSYEQGGISPLHF

clone_size: -
v_call: TRBV5-6
j_call: TRBJ1-5
d_call: -
cdr3_nt: TGTGCCAGCAGCCGAACTTTGGTTCAGCCCCAGCATTTT
cdr3_aa: CASSRTLVQPQHF

clone_size: -
v_call: TRBV11-3
j_call: TRBJ2-5
d_call: -
cdr3_nt: TGTGCCAGCAGCTCAGACGGGGGGCCGGGGAAGACCCAGTACTTC
cdr3_aa: CASSSDGGPGKTQYF

clone_size: -
v_call: TRBV7-9
j_call: TRBJ1-6
d_call: -
cdr3_nt: TGTGCCAGCAGCTTTGAGGGAGATAATTCACCCCTCCACTTT
cdr3_aa: CASSFEGDNSPLHF

clone_size: few
v_call: TRBV2
j_call: TRBJ1-6
d_call: TRBD1
cdr3_nt: TGTGCCAGCAGTGGGGGGACAGGGCAGGGCGCACCCCTCCACTTT
cdr3_aa: CASSGGTGQGAPLHF

clone_size: -
v_call: TRBV6-5
j_call: TRBJ2-7
d_call: TRBD1
cdr3_nt: TGTGCCAGCAGTTACGACAGGGTGTGGTACTTC
cdr3_aa: CASSYDRVWYF

clone_size: -
v_call: TRBV7-2
j_call: TRBJ2-1
d_call: TRBD2
cdr3_nt: TGTGCCAGCAGCTTAGTTGGGGGGACTAAGAACAATGAGCAGTTCTTC
cdr3_aa: CASSLVGGTKNNEQFF

clone_size: -
v_call: TRBV28
j_call: TRBJ2-1
d_call: -
cdr3_nt: TGTGCCAGCAGTTTGGGAAGGATGGGGCGTCGGCAGTTCTTC
cdr3_aa: CASSLGRMGRRQFF

clone_size: -
v_call: TRBV11-2
j_call: TRBJ2-3
d_call: TRBD2
cdr3_nt: TGTGCCAGCAGCCCAGGGACTAGCGGGGGGGCCAGAGATACGCAGTATTTT
cdr3_aa: CASSPGTSGGARDTQYF

clone_size: few
v_call: TRBV6-4
j_call: TRBJ2-1
d_call: -
cdr3_nt: TGTGCCAGCAGCGGGAGTTCCCATGGTGAGCAGTTCTTC
cdr3_aa: CASSGSSHGEQFF

clone_size: -
v_call: TRBV28
j_call: TRBJ1-1
d_call: -
cdr3_nt: TGTGCCAGCAGTTTGGGAGGGCAGATGAACACTGAAGCTTTCTTT
cdr3_aa: CASSLGGQMNTEAFF

clone_size: few
v_call: TRBV7-2
j_call: TRBJ2-6
d_call: -
cdr3_nt: TGTGCCAGCACCCTACGGTCCGGGGCCAACGTCCTGACTTTC
cdr3_aa: CASTLRSGANVLTF

clone_size: once
v_call: TRBV5-1
j_call: TRBJ1-1
d_call: -
cdr3_nt: TGCGCCAGCAGCTTGTACAGCATGAACACTGAAGCTTTCTTT
cdr3_aa: CASSLYSMNTEAFF

clone_size: -
v_call: TRBV6-1
j_call: TRBJ1-6
d_call: -
cdr3_nt: TGTGCCAGCATGGGGGGATCGGGTTCACCCCTCCACTTT
cdr3_aa: CASMGGSGSPLHF

clone_size: -
v_call: TRBV6-1
j_call: TRBJ1-5
d_call: TRBD1
cdr3_nt: TGTGCCAGCCGGACAGGGTATGAGGGATATCAGCCCCAGCATTTT
cdr3_aa: CASRTGYEGYQPQHF